Listed below are T cell receptor beta chains from one sample, sequenced in a study of early T cells in non-severe SARS-CoV-2 infection. One entry per CDR3 protein, called by TCRdb with MiXCR from the 5' RACE reads. The sample lists approximately 77,000 distinct CDR3 sequences, around 12% occurring once. The sequenced sample was whole blood, obtained at baseline. All receptors come from an adult who was a healthcare worker with PCR-confirmed SARS-CoV-2 infection or an uninfected control (not recorded which). The donor label of this sample is uncertain. Both conserved end residues are trimmed from each CDR3. A D gene is named only where the DNA matches it firmly.

TRBV7-3	TRBJ2-5	NA	ASSPGDNSRETQY
TRBV11-1	TRBJ2-1	NA	ASSLDHGHYNEQF
TRBV13	TRBJ2-6	NA	ASSWTASGANVLT
TRBV6-4	TRBJ2-4	NA	ASSTGPADIQY
TRBV5-4	TRBJ1-1	NA	ASSPGVGLGTEAF
TRBV14	TRBJ1-1	NA	ASSQDAGEAF
TRBV6-5	TRBJ2-5	NA	ASSYNYDTLQETQY
TRBV7-9	TRBJ1-1	TRBD1	ASIKEQGVGTEAF
TRBV18	TRBJ2-7	TRBD2	ASSPGLAGLYEQY
TRBV20-1	TRBJ2-1	NA	SARRIKVHEQF
TRBV29-1	TRBJ2-5	TRBD2	SVEFGIAGRQETQY
TRBV9	TRBJ1-2	NA	ASSAGEGYGYT
TRBV4-2	TRBJ2-3	NA	ASSQDSGGDTQY
TRBV6-2/TRBV6-3	TRBJ1-1	TRBD1	ASSYDGTGIGTEAF
TRBV20-1	TRBJ1-2	NA	SASSTSGTEGYT
TRBV5-1	TRBJ2-3	NA	ASSLGLVTDTQY
TRBV6-2/TRBV6-3	TRBJ2-7	NA	ASSHIPFDRLYEQY
TRBV29-1	TRBJ1-2	NA	SVEEQGSYGYT
TRBV29-1	TRBJ2-3	NA	SVEGHRSSDTQY
TRBV29-1	TRBJ2-3	NA	SVEPAGPDTQY
TRBV24-1	TRBJ2-3	NA	ATSVGDTQY
TRBV5-4	TRBJ1-2	TRBD1	ASRRGGAYGYT
TRBV7-2	TRBJ1-4	NA	ASSLGHSTNEKLF
TRBV10-3	TRBJ2-1	TRBD1	ATGQGNGEQF
TRBV20-1	TRBJ1-6	NA	SAADSYNSPLH
TRBV6-2/TRBV6-3	TRBJ2-1	TRBD2	ASSYTLQGLATKRGMNEQF
TRBV7-3	TRBJ2-1	NA	ASRFTTLYNEQF
TRBV7-6	TRBJ1-3	NA	ASSFGQGSGNTIY
TRBV7-8	TRBJ2-3	NA	ASSLRSAHTQY
TRBV19	TRBJ1-5	TRBD1	ASSLQGGQPQH
TRBV6-1	TRBJ2-1	NA	ASRASLKDEQF
TRBV7-2	TRBJ2-1	NA	ASSLGWRGAHNEQF
TRBV7-2	TRBJ2-3	NA	ASSAYGFTDTQY
TRBV20-1	TRBJ1-3	TRBD1	SAREDRDGNTIY
TRBV12-3/TRBV12-4	TRBJ2-5	NA	ASSSFLGETQY
TRBV12-3/TRBV12-4	TRBJ2-7	TRBD2	ASSFSGQAGEQY
TRBV20-1	TRBJ1-6	NA	SARKAHSTLH
TRBV5-1	TRBJ2-2	NA	ASSLGQFTGELF
TRBV6-5	TRBJ2-7	NA	ASQRGIASYEQY
TRBV18	TRBJ2-3	NA	ASSPRGAMTDTQY
TRBV24-1	TRBJ2-5	NA	ATSPGGGREETQY